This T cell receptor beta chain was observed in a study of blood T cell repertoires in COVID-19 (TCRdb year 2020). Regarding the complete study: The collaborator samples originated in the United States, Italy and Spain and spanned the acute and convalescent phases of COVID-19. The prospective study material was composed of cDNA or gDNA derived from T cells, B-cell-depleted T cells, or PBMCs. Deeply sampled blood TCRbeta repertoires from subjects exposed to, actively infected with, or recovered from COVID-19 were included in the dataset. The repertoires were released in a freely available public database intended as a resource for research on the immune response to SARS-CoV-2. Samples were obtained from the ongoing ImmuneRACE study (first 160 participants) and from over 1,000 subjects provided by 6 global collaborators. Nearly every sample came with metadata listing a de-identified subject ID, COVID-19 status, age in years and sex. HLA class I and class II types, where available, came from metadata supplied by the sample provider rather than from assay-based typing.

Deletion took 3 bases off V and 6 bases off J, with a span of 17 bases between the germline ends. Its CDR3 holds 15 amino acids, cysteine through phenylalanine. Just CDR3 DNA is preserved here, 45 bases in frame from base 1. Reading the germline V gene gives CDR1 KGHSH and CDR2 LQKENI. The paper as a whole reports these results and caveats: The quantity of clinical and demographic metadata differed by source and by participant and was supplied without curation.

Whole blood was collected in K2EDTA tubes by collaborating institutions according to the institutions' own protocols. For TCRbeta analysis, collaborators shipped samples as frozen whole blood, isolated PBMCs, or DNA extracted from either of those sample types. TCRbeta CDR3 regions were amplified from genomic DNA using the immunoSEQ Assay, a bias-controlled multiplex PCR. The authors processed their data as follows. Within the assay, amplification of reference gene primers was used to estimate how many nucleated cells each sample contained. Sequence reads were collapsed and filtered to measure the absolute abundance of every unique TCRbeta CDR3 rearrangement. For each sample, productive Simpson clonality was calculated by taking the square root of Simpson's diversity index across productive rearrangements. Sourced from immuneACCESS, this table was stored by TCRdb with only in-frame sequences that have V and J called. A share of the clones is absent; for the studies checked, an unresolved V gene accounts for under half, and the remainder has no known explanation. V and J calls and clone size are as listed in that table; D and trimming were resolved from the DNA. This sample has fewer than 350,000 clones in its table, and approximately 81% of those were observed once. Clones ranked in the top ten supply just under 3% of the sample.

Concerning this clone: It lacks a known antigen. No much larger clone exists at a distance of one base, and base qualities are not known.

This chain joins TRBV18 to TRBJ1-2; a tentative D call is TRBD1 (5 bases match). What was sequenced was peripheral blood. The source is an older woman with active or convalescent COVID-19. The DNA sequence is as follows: TGTGCCAGCTCACCCCAAGGCAGGGCAGCACATGGCTACACCTTC. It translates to CASSPQGRAAHGYTF.